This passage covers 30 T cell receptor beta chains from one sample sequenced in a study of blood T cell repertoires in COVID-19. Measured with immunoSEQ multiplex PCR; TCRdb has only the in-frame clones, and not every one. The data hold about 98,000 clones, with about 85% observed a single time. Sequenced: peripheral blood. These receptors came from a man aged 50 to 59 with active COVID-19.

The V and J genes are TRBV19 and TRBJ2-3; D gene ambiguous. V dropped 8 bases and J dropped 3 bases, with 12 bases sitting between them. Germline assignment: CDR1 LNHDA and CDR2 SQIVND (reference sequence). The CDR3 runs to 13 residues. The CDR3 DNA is TGTGCCAGTCGGGTCGTCGGAACAGATACGCAGTATTTT. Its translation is CASRVVGTDTQYF.

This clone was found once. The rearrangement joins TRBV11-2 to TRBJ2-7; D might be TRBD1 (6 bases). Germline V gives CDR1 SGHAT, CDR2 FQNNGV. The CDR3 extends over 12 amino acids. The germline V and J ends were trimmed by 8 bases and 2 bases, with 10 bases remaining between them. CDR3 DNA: TGTGCCAGCGGGGGACACGCCTACGAGCAGTACTTC. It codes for CASGGHAYEQYF.

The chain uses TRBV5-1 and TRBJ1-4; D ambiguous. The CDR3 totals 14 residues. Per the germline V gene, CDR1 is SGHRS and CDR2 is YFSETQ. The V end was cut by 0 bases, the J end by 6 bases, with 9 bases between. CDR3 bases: TGCGCCAGCAGCTTGGGACATTTAGATGAAAAACTGTTTTTT. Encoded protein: CASSLGHLDEKLFF. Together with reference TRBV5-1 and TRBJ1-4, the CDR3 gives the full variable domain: KAGVTQTPRYLIKTRGQQVTLSCSPISGHRSVSWYQQTPGQGLQFLFEYFSETQRNKGNFPGRFSGRQFSNSRSEMNVSTLELGDSALYLCASSLGHLDEKLFFGSGTQLSVL.

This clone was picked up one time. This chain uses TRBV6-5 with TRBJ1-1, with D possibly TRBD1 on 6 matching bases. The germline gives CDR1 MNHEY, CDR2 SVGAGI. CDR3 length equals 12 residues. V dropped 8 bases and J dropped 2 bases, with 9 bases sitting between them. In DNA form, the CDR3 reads TGTGCCAGCGTACAGGGAAACACTGAAGCTTTCTTT. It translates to CASVQGNTEAFF.

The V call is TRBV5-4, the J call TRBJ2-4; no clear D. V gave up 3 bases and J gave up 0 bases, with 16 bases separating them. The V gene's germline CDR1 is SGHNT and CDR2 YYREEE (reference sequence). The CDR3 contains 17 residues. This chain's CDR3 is CASSSSVTPLAKNIQYF. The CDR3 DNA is TGTGCCAGCAGCTCGTCCGTGACTCCCTTAGCCAAAAACATTCAGTACTTC.

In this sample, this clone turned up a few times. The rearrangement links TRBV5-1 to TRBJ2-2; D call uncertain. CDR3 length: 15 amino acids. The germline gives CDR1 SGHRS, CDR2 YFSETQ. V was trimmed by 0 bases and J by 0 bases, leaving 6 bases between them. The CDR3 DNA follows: TGCGCCAGCAGCTTGGAGCTTACGAACACCGGGGAGCTGTTTTTT. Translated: CASSLELTNTGELFF.

As DNA, the CDR3 is TGTGCCAGCGGATCCGGGGGGCGGGAAAAACTGTTTTTT. Protein sequence: CASGSGGREKLFF. The chain couples TRBV9 to TRBJ1-4, with a weak D call TRBD1 (6 bases). V lost 7 bases to trimming and J lost 8 bases, with 15 bases between them. Germline CDR1 and CDR2: SGDLS and YYNGEE. CDR3 size: 13 residues.

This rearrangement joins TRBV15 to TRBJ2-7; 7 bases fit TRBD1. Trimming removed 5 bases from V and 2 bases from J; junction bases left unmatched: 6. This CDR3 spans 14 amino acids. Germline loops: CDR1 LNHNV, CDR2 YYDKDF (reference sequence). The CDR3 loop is CATSRRDSAYEQYF. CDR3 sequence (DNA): TGTGCCACCAGCCGCCGGGACAGTGCCTACGAGCAGTACTTC.

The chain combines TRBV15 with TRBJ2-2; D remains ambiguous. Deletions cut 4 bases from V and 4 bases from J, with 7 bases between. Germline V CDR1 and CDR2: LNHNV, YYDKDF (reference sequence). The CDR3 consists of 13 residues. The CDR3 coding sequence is TGTGCCACCAGCATCGGAGTCACCGGGGAGCTGTTTTTT. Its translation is CATSIGVTGELFF.

CDR3 bases: TGTGCCAGCAGGCCGGGGGTACGCCAAGAGACCCAGTACTTC. This translates into CASRPGVRQETQYF. The chain joins TRBV5-6 to TRBJ2-5; D possibly corresponds to TRBD2 (6 bases). In germline, CDR1 is SGHDT, CDR2 YYEEEE. CDR3 length: 14 residues. Between the trimmed V and J ends, which lost 5 bases and 1 base, there was a span of 12 bases. The full variable domain, completed using reference TRBV5-6 and TRBJ2-5, is DAGVTQSPTHLIKTRGQQVTLRCSPKSGHDTVSWYQQALGQGPQFIFQYYEEEERQRGNFPDRFSGHQFPNYSSELNVNALLLGDSALYLCASRPGVRQETQYFGPGTRLLVL.

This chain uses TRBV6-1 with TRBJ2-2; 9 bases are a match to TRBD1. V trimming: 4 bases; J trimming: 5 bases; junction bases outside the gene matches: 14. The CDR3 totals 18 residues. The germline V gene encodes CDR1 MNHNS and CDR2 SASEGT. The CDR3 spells CASSGIRDRARWTGELFF. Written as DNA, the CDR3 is TGTGCCAGCAGTGGCATCCGGGACAGGGCTCGATGGACCGGGGAGCTGTTTTTT.

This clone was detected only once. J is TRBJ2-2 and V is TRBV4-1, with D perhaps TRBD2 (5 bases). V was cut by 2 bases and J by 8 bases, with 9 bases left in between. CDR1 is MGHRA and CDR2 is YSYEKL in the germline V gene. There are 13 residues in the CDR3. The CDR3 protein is CASSQHRGGELFF. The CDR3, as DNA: TGCGCCAGCAGCCAACACCGGGGAGGGGAGCTGTTTTTT.

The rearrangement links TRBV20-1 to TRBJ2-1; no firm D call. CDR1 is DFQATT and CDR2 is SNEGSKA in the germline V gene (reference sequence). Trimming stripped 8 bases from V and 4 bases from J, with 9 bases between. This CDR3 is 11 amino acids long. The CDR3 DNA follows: TGCAGTTTACCTCTATACAATGAGCAGTTCTTC. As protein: CSLPLYNEQFF.

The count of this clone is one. The CDR3: CASTGGGETQYF. The DNA for the CDR3 is TGCGCCAGCACAGGCGGGGGTGAAACGCAGTATTTT. The chain employs TRBV5-1 and TRBJ2-3, with TRBD2 matching 7 bases. The CDR3 loop spans 12 amino acids. The germline V gene has CDR1 SGHRS and CDR2 YFSETQ. The J segment lost 9 bases and the V segment lost 6 bases, leaving 7 bases of the junction unmatched.

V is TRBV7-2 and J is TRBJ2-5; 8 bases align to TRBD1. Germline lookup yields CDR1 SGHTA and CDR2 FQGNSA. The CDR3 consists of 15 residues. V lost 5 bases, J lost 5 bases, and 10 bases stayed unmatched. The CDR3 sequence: CASSPWTGQWETQYF. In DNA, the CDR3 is TGTGCCAGCAGCCCCTGGACAGGGCAGTGGGAGACCCAGTACTTC. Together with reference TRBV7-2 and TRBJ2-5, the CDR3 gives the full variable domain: GAGVSQSPSNKVTEKGKDVELRCDPISGHTALYWYRQSLGQGLEFLIYFQGNSAPDKSGLPSDRFSAERTGGSVSTLTIQRTQQEDSAVYLCASSPWTGQWETQYFGPGTRLLVL.

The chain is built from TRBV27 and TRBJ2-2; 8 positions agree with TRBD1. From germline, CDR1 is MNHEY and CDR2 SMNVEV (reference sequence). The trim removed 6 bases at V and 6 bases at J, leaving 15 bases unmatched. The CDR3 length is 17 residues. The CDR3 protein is CASRSSTRQGLAGELFF. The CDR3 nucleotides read TGTGCCAGCAGATCATCGACGAGACAGGGGCTGGCCGGGGAGCTGTTTTTT.

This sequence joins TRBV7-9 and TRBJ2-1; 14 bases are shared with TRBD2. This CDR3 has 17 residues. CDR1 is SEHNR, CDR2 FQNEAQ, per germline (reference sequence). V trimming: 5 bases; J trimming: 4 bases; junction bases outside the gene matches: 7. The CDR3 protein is CASSSRRTSGGYNEQFF. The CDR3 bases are TGTGCCAGCAGCAGCCGCCGGACTAGCGGGGGGTACAATGAGCAGTTCTTC.

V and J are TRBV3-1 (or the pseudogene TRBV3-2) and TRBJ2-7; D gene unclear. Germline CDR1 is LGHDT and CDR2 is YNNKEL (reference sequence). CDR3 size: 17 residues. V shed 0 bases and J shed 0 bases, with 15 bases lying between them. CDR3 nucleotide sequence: TGTGCCAGCAGCCAAGAAAATCCGGTGCTTCGCTCCTACGAGCAGTACTTC. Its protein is CASSQENPVLRSYEQYF.

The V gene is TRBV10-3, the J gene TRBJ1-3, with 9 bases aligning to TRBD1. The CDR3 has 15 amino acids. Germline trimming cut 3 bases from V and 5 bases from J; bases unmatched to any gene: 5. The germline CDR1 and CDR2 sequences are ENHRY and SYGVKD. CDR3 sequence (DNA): TGTGCCATCAGTGAATCGGGACAGGGCCGAAACACCATATATTTT. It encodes CAISESGQGRNTIYF.

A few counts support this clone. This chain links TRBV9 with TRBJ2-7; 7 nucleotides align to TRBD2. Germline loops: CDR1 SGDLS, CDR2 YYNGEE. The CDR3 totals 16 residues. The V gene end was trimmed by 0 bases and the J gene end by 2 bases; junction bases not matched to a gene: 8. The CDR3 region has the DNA TGTGCCAGCAGCGTAGCTGGGACGGGGGGAACCTACGAGCAGTACTTC. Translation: CASSVAGTGGTYEQYF.

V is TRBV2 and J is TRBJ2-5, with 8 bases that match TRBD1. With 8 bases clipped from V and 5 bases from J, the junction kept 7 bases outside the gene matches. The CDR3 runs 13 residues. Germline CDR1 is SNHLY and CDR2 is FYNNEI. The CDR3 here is CASGAGGGETQYF. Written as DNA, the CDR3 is TGTGCCAGCGGGGCAGGGGGCGGCGAGACCCAGTACTTC.

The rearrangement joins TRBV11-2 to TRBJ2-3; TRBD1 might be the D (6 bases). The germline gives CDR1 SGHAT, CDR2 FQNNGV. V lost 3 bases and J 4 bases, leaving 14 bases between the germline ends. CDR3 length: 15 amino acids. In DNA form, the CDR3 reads TGTGCCAGCAGCTTCACAGGGAAGAGCGCAGATACGCAGTATTTT. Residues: CASSFTGKSADTQYF.

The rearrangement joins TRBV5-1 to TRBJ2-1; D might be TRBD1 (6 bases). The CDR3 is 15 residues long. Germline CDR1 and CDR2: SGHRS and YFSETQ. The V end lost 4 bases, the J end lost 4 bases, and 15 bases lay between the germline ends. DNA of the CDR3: TGCGCCAGCAGCCGTTGGGACCAGGGGTACAATGAGCAGTTCTTC. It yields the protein CASSRWDQGYNEQFF.

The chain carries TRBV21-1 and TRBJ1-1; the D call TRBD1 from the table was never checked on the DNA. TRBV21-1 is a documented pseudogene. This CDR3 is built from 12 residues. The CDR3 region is CASSTKNTEAFF. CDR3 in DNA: TGTGCCAGCAGCACAAAGAACACTGAAGCTTTCTTT.

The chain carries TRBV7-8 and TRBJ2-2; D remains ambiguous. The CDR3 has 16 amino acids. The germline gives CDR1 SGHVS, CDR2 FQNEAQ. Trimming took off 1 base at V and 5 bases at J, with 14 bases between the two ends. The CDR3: CASSLGWSSRTGELFF. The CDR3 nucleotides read TGTGCCAGCAGCTTAGGTTGGTCTTCCCGGACCGGGGAGCTGTTTTTT. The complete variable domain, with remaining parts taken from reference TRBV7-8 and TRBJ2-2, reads GAGVSQSPRYKVAKRGQDVALRCDPISGHVSLFWYQQALGQGPEFLTYFQNEAQLDKSGLPSDRFFAERPEGSVSTLKIQRTQQEDSAVYLCASSLGWSSRTGELFFGEGSRLTVL.

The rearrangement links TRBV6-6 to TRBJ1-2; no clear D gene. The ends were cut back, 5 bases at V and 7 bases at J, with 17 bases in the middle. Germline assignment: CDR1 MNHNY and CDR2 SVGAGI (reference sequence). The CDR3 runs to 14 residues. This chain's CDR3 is CASSREETVTGYTF. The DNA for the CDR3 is TGTGCCAGCAGTCGGGAAGAGACTGTGACTGGCTACACCTTC.

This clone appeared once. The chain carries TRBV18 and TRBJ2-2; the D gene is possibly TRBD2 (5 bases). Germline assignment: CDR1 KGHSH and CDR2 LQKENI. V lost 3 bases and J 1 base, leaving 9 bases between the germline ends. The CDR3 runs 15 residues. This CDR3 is CASSPLGRNTGELFF. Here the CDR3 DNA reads TGTGCCAGCTCACCTCTTGGGAGGAACACCGGGGAGCTGTTTTTT. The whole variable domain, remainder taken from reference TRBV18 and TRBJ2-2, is NAGVMQNPRHLVRRRGQEARLRCSPMKGHSHVYWYRQLPEEGLKFMVYLQKENIIDESGMPKERFSAEFPKEGPSILRIQQVVRGDSAAYFCASSPLGRNTGELFFGEGSRLTVL.

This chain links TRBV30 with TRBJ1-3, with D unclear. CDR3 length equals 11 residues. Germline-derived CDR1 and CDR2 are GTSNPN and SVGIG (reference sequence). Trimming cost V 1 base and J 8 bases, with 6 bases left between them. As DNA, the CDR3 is TGTGCCTGGAGTGGTCGGGACACCATATATTTT. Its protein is CAWSGRDTIYF.

This CDR3 is CASSPQRTEIYNEQFF. Written as DNA, the CDR3 is TGTGCCAGCTCACCACAGAGGACTGAGATCTACAATGAGCAGTTCTTC. This sequence joins TRBV18 and TRBJ2-1, with D maybe TRBD2 (5 bases). CDR1 is KGHSH and CDR2 is LQKENI in the germline V gene. V dropped 1 base and J dropped 3 bases, with 13 bases sitting between them. CDR3 length: 16 amino acids.

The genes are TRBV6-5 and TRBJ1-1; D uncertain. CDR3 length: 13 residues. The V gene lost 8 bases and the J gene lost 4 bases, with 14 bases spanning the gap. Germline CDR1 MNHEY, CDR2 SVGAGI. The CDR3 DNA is TGTGCCAGCCCCCGGGGAGGACGCACTGAAGCTTTCTTT. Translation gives CASPRGGRTEAFF.